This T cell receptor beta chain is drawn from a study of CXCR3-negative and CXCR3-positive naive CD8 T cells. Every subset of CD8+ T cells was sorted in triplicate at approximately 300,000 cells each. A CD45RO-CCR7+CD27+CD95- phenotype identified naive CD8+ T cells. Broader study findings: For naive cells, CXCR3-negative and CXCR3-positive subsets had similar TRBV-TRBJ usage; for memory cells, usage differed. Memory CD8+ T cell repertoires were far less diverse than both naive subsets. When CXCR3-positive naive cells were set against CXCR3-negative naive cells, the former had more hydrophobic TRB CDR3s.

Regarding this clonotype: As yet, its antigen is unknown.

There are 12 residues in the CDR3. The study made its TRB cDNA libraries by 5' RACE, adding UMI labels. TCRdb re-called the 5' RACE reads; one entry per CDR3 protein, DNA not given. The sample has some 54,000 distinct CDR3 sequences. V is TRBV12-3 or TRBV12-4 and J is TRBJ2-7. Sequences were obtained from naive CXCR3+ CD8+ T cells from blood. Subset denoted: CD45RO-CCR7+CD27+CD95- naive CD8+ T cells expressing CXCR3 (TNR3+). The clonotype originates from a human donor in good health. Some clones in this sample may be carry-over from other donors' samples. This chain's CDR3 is CASRMGSYEQYF.